Listed below are T cell receptor beta chains from one sample, sequenced in a study of blood T cell repertoires in COVID-19. The assay was immunoSEQ multiplex PCR, and TCRdb's table has in-frame clones only and misses some. The data hold 130,000 to 150,000 clones, with around 84% observed a single time. Input material: peripheral blood. The receptors shown here come from a human donor in a cohort sampled during active COVID-19. The CDR3 runs from the conserved cysteine through the conserved F or W. The D gene is left open where the match is weak. Clone size is not always given. Where it is, it says once, few, many or a class for expanded clones.

clone_size j_call v_call d_call cdr3_nt cdr3_aa
few TRBJ2-7 TRBV6-6 NA TGTGCCAGCAGTTATGGAGGAGGGCTAAGTGACGAGCAGTACTTC CASSYGGGLSDEQYF
once TRBJ1-1 TRBV12-2 NA TGTGCAAGTCGCTCACCGGGACAACCAAAAGCTTTCTTT CASRSPGQPKAFF
few TRBJ1-2 TRBV28 TRBD1 TGTGCCAGCAGTTTACCTCCCTCCGGGACAGGGGGGGCTAACTATGGCTACACCTTC CASSLPPSGTGGANYGYTF
NA TRBJ1-1 TRBV5-1 TRBD1 TGCGCCAGCAGCCCCAGGACAGGGAACACTGAAGCTTTCTTT CASSPRTGNTEAFF
NA TRBJ1-1 TRBV9 NA TGTGCCAGCAGCGTCAATACGGAGACGGGACAAAGCTTT CASSVNTETGQSF
NA TRBJ1-5 TRBV2 NA TGTGCCAGCAGGGCGAGGGGGACCAATCAGCCCCAGCATTTT CASRARGTNQPQHF
NA TRBJ2-3 TRBV5-1 NA TGCGCCAGCAGCTTGGGGGCCACAGATACGCAGTATTTT CASSLGATDTQYF
NA TRBJ1-1 TRBV30 NA TGTGCCGGAGGACGGTGGAACACTGAAGCTTTCTTT CAGGRWNTEAFF
few TRBJ2-7 TRBV3-1/TRBV3-2 NA TGTGCCAGCAGCCAAGGAGGTGGCGGGTTCGACGAGCAGTACTTC CASSQGGGGFDEQYF
NA TRBJ1-4 TRBV4-2 TRBD1 TGTGCCAGCAGCCACCGGACAGGATGGGAGGAAAAACTGTTTTTT CASSHRTGWEEKLFF
few TRBJ2-3 TRBV18 TRBD1 TGTGCCAGCTCACCACGCAGGGGGCGCGCCCCTACAGATACGCAGTATTTT CASSPRRGRAPTDTQYF
NA TRBJ2-7 TRBV2 TRBD1 TGTGCCAGCACTAAGGGACAGGGGGACTACGAGCAGTACTTC CASTKGQGDYEQYF
once TRBJ1-1 TRBV5-1 NA TGCGCCAGCAGCTTGGCCAGGAACACTGAAGCTTTCTTT CASSLARNTEAFF
NA TRBJ1-2 TRBV19 TRBD1 TGTGCCAGTAGTATTAAGGACAGGGGCTACACCTTC CASSIKDRGYTF
NA TRBJ1-2 TRBV10-3 NA TGTGCCATCAGTGAGCCCGAGCTGCGGGCTTCTAACTATGGCTACACCTTC CAISEPELRASNYGYTF
NA TRBJ1-4 TRBV5-1 TRBD1 TGCGCCAGCAGCTTGGAGTACAGGGGCACTAATGAAAAACTGTTTTTT CASSLEYRGTNEKLFF
NA TRBJ1-5 TRBV10-3 NA TGTGCCATCAGGGGAGGGGATCAGGGGACGGCTCAGCCCCAGCATTTT CAIRGGDQGTAQPQHF
NA TRBJ1-2 TRBV5-6 TRBD1 TGTGCCAGCAGCCTCCCACACCTTCAGGGGGGTTATGGCTACACCTTC CASSLPHLQGGYGYTF
NA TRBJ1-2 TRBV4-2 TRBD1 TGTGCCAGCAGCCCAGAACAGGGGGCTCGTCATGGCTACACCTTC CASSPEQGARHGYTF
NA TRBJ2-1 TRBV5-4 TRBD2 TGTGCCAGCAGCCCCGGCGGACTAGCGGGGGGGGATGAGCAGTTCTTC CASSPGGLAGGDEQFF
NA TRBJ1-1 TRBV5-4 NA TGTGCCAGCAGCGACGGGGGGGTACGGGGAAACACTGAAGCTTTCTTT CASSDGGVRGNTEAFF
NA TRBJ1-2 TRBV14 NA TGTGCCAGCAGCCCCCGGACTGGAAGCTATGGCTACACCTTC CASSPRTGSYGYTF
NA TRBJ1-4 TRBV30 TRBD1 TGTGCCTGGGAAAAGATGCTACCCCGGGTCACAGGGGAGGCCTCGTGGGGCGAAAAACTGTTTTTT CAWEKMLPRVTGEASWGEKLFF
once TRBJ1-6 TRBV2 TRBD1 TGTGCCAGCGGGCGGAGACAGGGTAATTCACCCCTCCACTTT CASGRRQGNSPLHF
NA TRBJ2-7 TRBV11-3 TRBD1 TGTGCCAGCAGCCAACAGGGGTTCGAGCAGTACTTC CASSQQGFEQYF
NA TRBJ1-1 TRBV3-1/TRBV3-2 TRBD1 TGTGCCAGCAGCCAGCGCCTGACAGGGGCAATGAACACTGAAGCTTTCTTT CASSQRLTGAMNTEAFF
once TRBJ1-2 TRBV18 NA TGTGCCAGCTCTCCGGGGGTCTATGGCTACACCTTC CASSPGVYGYTF
NA TRBJ1-2 TRBV12-3/TRBV12-4 NA TGTGCCAGCAGAGCCCCATCGAGCGATGGCTACACCTTC CASRAPSSDGYTF
NA TRBJ1-4 TRBV28 NA TGTGCCAGCAGACCTACCTCACGCGAAAAACTGTTTTTT CASRPTSREKLFF
NA TRBJ1-6 TRBV15 TRBD1 TGTGCCACCAGCACGGACAGGGGAGTACATAATTCACCCCTCCACTTT CATSTDRGVHNSPLHF
NA TRBJ1-4 TRBV7-8 TRBD1 TGTGCCAGCAGCCCGAAACAGGACAGGGGGCGGGGTGAAAAACTGTTTTTT CASSPKQDRGRGEKLFF
NA TRBJ1-6 TRBV11-3 NA TGTGCCAGCAGCTTAGATAGTTCACCCCTCCACTTT CASSLDSSPLHF